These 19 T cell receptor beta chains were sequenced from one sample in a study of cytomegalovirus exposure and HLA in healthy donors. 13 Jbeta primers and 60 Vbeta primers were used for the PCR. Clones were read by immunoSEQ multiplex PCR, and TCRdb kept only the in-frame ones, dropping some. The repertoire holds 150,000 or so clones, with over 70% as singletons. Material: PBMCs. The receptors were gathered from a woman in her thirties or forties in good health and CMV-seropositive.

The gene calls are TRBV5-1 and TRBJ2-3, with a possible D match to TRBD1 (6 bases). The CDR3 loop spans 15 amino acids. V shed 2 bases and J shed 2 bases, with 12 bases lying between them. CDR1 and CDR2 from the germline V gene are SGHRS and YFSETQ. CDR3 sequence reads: CASSFIAGVTDTQYF. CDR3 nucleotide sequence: TGCGCCAGCAGCTTCATCGCAGGGGTCACAGATACGCAGTATTTT. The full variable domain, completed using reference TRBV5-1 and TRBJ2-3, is KAGVTQTPRYLIKTRGQQVTLSCSPISGHRSVSWYQQTPGQGLQFLFEYFSETQRNKGNFPGRFSGRQFSNSRSEMNVSTLELGDSALYLCASSFIAGVTDTQYFGPGTRLTVL.

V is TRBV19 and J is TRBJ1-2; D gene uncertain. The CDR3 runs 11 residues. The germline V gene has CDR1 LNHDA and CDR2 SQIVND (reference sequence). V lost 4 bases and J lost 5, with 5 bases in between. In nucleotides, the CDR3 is TGTGCCAGTAGTAAGCTTTATGGCTACACCTTC. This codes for CASSKLYGYTF.

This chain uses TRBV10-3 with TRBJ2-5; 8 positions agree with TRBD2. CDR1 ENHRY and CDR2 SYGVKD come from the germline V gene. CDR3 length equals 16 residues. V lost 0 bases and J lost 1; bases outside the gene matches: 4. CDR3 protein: CAISESFREGQETQYF. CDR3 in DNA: TGTGCCATCAGTGAGTCGTTTCGGGAGGGCCAAGAGACCCAGTACTTC.

CDR3 coding DNA: TGCGCCAGCAGCCAAGAGCAGACAGTAACTTCCTACGAGCAGTACTTC. Its protein product is CASSQEQTVTSYEQYF. This chain joins TRBV4-1 and TRBJ2-7; D perhaps matches TRBD1 (5 bases). The CDR3 runs 16 residues. The V gene lost 0 bases and the J gene lost 1 base, with 13 bases spanning the gap. Germline CDR1 reads MGHRA; CDR2 reads YSYEKL.

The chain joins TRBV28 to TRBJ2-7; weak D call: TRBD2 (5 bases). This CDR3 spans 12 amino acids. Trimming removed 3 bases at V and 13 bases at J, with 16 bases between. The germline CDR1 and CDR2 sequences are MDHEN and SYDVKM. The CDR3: CASSFGISYEYF. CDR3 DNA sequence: TGTGCCAGCAGTTTCGGGATCTCGTACGAATACTTC.

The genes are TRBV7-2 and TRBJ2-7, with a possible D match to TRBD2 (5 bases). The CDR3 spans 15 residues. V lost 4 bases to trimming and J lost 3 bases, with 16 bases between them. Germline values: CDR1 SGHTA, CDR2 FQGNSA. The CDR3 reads CASSSERAENYEQYF. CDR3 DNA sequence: TGTGCCAGCAGCTCCGAGAGGGCCGAAAACTACGAGCAGTACTTC.

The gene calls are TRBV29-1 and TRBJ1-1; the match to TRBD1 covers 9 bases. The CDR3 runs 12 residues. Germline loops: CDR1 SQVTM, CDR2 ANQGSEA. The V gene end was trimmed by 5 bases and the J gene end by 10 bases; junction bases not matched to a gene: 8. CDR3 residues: CSVRDRAGGAFF. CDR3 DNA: TGCAGCGTTAGGGACAGGGCCGGGGGAGCTTTCTTT.

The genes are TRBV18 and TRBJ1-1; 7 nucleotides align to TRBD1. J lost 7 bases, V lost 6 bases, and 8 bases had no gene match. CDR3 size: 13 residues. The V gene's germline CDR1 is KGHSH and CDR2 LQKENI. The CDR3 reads CASSPGTDGEAFF. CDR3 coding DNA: TGTGCCAGCTCCCCAGGGACAGATGGTGAAGCTTTCTTT.

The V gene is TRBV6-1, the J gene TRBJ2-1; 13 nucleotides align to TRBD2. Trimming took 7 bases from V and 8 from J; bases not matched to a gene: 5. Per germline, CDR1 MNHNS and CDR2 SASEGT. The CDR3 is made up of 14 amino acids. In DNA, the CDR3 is TGTGCCAGCATAGAACTAGCGGGGGGGGATGAGCAGTTCTTC. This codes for CASIELAGGDEQFF.

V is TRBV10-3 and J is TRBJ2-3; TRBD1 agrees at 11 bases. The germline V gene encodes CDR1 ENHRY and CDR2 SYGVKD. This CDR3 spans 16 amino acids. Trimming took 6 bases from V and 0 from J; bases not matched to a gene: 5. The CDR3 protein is CAIRGDRGGSTDTQYF. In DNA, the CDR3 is TGTGCCATCAGAGGGGACAGGGGGGGTAGCACAGATACGCAGTATTTT.

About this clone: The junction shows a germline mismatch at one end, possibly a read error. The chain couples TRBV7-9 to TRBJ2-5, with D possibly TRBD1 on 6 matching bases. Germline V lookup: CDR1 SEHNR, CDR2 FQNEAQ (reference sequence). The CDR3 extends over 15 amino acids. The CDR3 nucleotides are TGTTCCAGCAGCTCCTCCGGGACAACACAAGAGACCCAGTACTTC. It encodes CSSSSSGTTQETQYF.

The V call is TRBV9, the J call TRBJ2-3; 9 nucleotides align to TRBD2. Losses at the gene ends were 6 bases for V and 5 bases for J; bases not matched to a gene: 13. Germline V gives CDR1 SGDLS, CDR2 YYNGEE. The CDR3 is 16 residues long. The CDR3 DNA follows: TGTGCCAGCACCCAACTAGGGGCGGGGGGGCAAGATACGCAGTATTTT. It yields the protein CASTQLGAGGQDTQYF.

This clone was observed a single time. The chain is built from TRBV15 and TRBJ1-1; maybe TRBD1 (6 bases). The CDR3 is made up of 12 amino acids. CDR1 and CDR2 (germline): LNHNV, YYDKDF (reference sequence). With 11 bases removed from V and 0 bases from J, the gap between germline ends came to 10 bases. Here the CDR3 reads CAAGGLNTEAFF. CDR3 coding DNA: TGTGCCGCGGGGGGCTTGAACACTGAAGCTTTCTTT.

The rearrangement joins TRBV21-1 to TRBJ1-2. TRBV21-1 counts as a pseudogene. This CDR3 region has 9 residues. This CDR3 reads CASTFGYTF. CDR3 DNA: TGTGCCAGCACCTTCGGCTACACCTTC.

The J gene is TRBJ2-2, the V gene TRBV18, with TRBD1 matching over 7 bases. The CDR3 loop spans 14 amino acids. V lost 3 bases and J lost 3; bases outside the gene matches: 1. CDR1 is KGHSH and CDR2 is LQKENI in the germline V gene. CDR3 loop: CASSPGQHTGELFF. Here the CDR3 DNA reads TGTGCCAGCTCACCGGGACAGCACACCGGGGAGCTGTTTTTT.

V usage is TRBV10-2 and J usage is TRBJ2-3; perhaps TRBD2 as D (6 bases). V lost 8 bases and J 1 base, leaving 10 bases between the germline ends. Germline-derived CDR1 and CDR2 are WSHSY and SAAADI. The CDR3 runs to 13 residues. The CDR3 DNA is TGCGCCAGCCGCGGGGCTGGCACAGATACGCAGTATTTT. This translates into CASRGAGTDTQYF.

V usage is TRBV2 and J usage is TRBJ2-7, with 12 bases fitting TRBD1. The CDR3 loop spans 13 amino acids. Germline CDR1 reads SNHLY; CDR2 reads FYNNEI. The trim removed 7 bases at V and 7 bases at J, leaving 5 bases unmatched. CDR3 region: CASMGQGAGEQYF. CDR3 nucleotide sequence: TGTGCCAGCATGGGACAGGGGGCGGGGGAGCAGTACTTC.

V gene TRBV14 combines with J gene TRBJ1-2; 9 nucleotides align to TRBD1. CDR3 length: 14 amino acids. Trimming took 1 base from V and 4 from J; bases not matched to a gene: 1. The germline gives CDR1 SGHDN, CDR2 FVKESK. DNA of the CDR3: TGTGCCAGCAGCCAAGGGACAGGGGCCTATGGCTACACCTTC. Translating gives CASSQGTGAYGYTF. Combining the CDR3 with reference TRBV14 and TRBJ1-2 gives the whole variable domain EAGVTQFPSHSVIEKGQTVTLRCDPISGHDNLYWYRRVMGKEIKFLLHFVKESKQDESGMPNNRFLAERTGGTYSTLKVQPAELEDSGVYFCASSQGTGAYGYTFGSGTRLTVV.

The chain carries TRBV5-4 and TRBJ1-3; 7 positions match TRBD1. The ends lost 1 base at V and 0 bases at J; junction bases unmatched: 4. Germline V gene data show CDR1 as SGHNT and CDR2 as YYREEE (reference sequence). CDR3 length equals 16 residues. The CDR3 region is CASSLPGTDSGNTIYF. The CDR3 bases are TGTGCCAGCAGCTTGCCAGGGACAGACTCTGGAAACACCATATATTTT.